These T cell receptor beta chains were read from a single sample in a study of blood T cell repertoires in COVID-19. TCRdb's copy holds only in-frame clones and misses some; the assay was immunoSEQ multiplex PCR. The sample shows around 64,000 clones, approximately 79% of them seen only once. The material sequenced was peripheral blood. These receptors originate from a man aged 55-75 years with acute or convalescent COVID-19. Each CDR3 is given with its conserved first and last residue. The D gene is left open where the match is weak.

cdr3_aa d_call j_call cdr3_length v_call
CASSYTGTGDQPQHF TRBD1 TRBJ1-5 15 TRBV5-6
CASSLSGVLGSPLHF . TRBJ1-6 15 TRBV7-9
CASTVSAGGGEEQFF TRBD2 TRBJ2-1 15 TRBV4-2
CASSLYDRERELFF TRBD1 TRBJ2-2 14 TRBV7-9
CASSRIDRVGWYGYTF TRBD1 TRBJ1-2 16 TRBV5-6
CASSQDEDKPGYTF . TRBJ1-2 14 TRBV4-1
CASSYPLGGERETQYF TRBD2 TRBJ2-5 16 TRBV6-2/TRBV6-3
CASSLARLAGGRLDEQFF TRBD2 TRBJ2-1 18 TRBV7-3
CASSLAGGQGFSGYTF TRBD1 TRBJ1-2 16 TRBV7-2
CASSRVGGLIYF . TRBJ1-3 12 TRBV4-2
CATSRDLGQIETQYF . TRBJ2-5 15 TRBV15
CASSLQGIYGYTF . TRBJ1-2 13 TRBV5-6
CAISDTRSSYNEQFF . TRBJ2-1 15 TRBV10-3
CAISNTGMDTEAFF . TRBJ1-1 14 TRBV10-3
CASSTRQTGNSNQPQHF TRBD1 TRBJ1-5 17 TRBV19
CASSPVSGGYGYF . TRBJ2-3 13 TRBV19
CASSPSPPGQVIYEQYF TRBD1 TRBJ2-7 17 TRBV4-3
CASSTSGLSTEAFF . TRBJ1-1 14 TRBV19
CASSFPFGNPSTDTQYF . TRBJ2-3 17 TRBV5-4
CASRSAGTGNTIYF . TRBJ1-3 14 TRBV3-1/TRBV3-2
CSAPTDTQYF . TRBJ2-3 10 TRBV20-1
CATSDSGGRAETQYF TRBD2 TRBJ2-5 15 TRBV24-1
CASSFGRTDTQYF . TRBJ2-3 13 TRBV12-3/TRBV12-4
CASSVEGGILNTEAFF . TRBJ1-1 16 TRBV9
CASSIQGAGAFF . TRBJ1-1 12 TRBV10-1
CASSRSGTGETQYF TRBD1 TRBJ2-5 14 TRBV7-2
CATSRGLAGRADTQYF TRBD2 TRBJ2-3 16 TRBV15
CASSTSSSYEQYF . TRBJ2-7 13 TRBV28
CASSLQPTDGYTF . TRBJ1-2 13 TRBV7-2
CASSPNGGYGYTF . TRBJ1-2 13 TRBV19
CSVGAGLSEQYF . TRBJ2-7 12 TRBV29-1
CASSLTGTHTIYF TRBD1 TRBJ1-3 13 TRBV11-3
CAWSRGTDQPQHF . TRBJ1-5 13 TRBV30
CASSSQGNEQYF . TRBJ2-7 12 TRBV11-2
CASSSTYQGPIPYGRNIQYF . TRBJ2-4 20 TRBV28
CASSQMTRQPQHF . TRBJ1-5 13 TRBV3-1/TRBV3-2
CSASLTYEQYF . TRBJ2-7 11 TRBV20-1
CASSGSGQGGDTIYF TRBD1 TRBJ1-3 15 TRBV28
CASSLVPGNLAGYTF . TRBJ1-2 15 TRBV5-1
CATSDRGSEKLFF . TRBJ1-4 13 TRBV24-1
CATVNSLWAGNTIYF . TRBJ1-3 15 TRBV28
CAISGQGAMVGYTF TRBD1 TRBJ1-2 14 TRBV10-3
CASRTRGLPFGDTQYF . TRBJ2-3 16 TRBV4-1
CASSPRRGGTANTEAFF . TRBJ1-1 17 TRBV7-9
CASSGRDGGETQYF . TRBJ2-5 14 TRBV19